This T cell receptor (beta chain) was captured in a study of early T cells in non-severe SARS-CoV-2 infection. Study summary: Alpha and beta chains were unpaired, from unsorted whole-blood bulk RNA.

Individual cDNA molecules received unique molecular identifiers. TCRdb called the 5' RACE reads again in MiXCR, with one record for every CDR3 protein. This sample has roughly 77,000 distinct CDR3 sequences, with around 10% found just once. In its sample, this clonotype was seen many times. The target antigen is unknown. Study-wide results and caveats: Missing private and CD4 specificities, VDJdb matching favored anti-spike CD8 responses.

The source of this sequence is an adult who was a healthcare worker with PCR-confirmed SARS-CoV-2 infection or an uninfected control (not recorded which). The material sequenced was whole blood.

This CDR3 reads CASRPSGPEKAQHF. CDR3 DNA: TGTGCCAGCAGGCCATCGGGACCCGAAAAGGCCCAGCATTTT. The J gene is TRBJ1-5, the V gene TRBV12-3 or TRBV12-4, with D possibly being TRBD1 (5 bases). V was trimmed by 6 bases and J by 11 bases, leaving 20 bases between them. This CDR3 comprises 14 residues.